In this sample, the clone carrying this TCR beta chain turned up once. TCRdb's table, derived via immunoSEQ multiplex PCR, lists solely in-frame clones and lacks some. The table shows roughly 50,000 clones, with almost 85% occurring only once. This entry is derived from a study of OX40 agonist ivuxolimab in advanced cancers. Patients had blood sampled at baseline and again on cycle 4 day 1 and cycle 7 day 1. The germline V gene has CDR1 MDHEN and CDR2 SYDVKM. Trimming took off 6 bases at V and 1 base at J, with 17 bases between the two ends. The CDR3 covers 16 residues. The V and J genes are TRBV28 and TRBJ2-3; D is unclear. The TCR comes from an adult with an advanced solid tumor such as melanoma, head and neck, liver or kidney cancer. Here the sequenced sample was CD4+ or CD8+ T cells sorted from blood, taken in a trial of the OX40 agonist ivuxolimab. CDR3 loop: CASREYVGTRTDTQYF. The CDR3 DNA reads TGTGCCAGCAGAGAGTACGTGGGCACTCGCACAGATACGCAGTATTTT.